These 30 T cell receptor beta chains originate from one sample sequenced in a study of blood T cell repertoires in COVID-19. Assay used: immunoSEQ multiplex PCR; TCRdb lists only in-frame clones, some missing. Counted here are roughly 150,000 clones, around 84% occurring once; the ten biggest clones make up roughly 19%. Material: peripheral blood. These receptor sequences come from a woman older than 75 with acute or convalescent COVID-19.

The CDR3 DNA sequence: TGTGCCAGCAGTCCAGTATCACGACAGGGCAATGGCTACACCTTC. Amino acids: CASSPVSRQGNGYTF. The genes are TRBV7-2 and TRBJ1-2; 7 bases align to TRBD1. Trimming took 6 bases from V and 6 from J; bases not matched to a gene: 13. CDR3 length: 15 residues. The germline V gene encodes CDR1 SGHTA and CDR2 FQGNSA.

Points on this clone: The sample contains more than one DNA sequence encoding this CDR3. This sequence joins TRBV7-3 and TRBJ2-3; TRBD2 agrees at 9 bases. The CDR3 has 14 amino acids. Trimming took 4 bases from V and 1 from J; bases not matched to a gene: 0. Germline V gene data show CDR1 as SGHTA and CDR2 as FQGTGA. The CDR3 region is CASSSSGGTDTQYF. The CDR3 coding sequence is TGTGCCAGCAGCTCTAGCGGGGGCACAGATACGCAGTATTTT.

This clone has only a few counts. The V and J genes are TRBV28 and TRBJ1-1, with 8 bases that match TRBD1. The CDR3 has 14 residues. Germline V gene lookup returns CDR1 MDHEN and CDR2 SYDVKM. V lost 6 bases to trimming and J lost 1 base; unmatched junction nucleotides: 4. The CDR3 DNA sequence: TGTGCCAGCAGCCCAGGGGGCAAGAACACTGAAGCTTTCTTT. Translating it yields CASSPGGKNTEAFF.

In this sample, this clone turned up once. Written as DNA, the CDR3 is TGTGCCAGCGCCGCCGACAGGGGGCGCTACGAGCAGTACTTC. It translates to CASAADRGRYEQYF. The rearrangement joins TRBV5-4 to TRBJ2-7, with 10 bases that match TRBD1. J was trimmed by 3 bases and V by 7 bases; bases with no gene match: 7. CDR3 length equals 14 residues. Germline assignment: CDR1 SGHNT and CDR2 YYREEE (reference sequence).

The rearrangement uses TRBV5-6 and TRBJ1-1; no clear D gene. V lost 2 bases and J lost 1, with 15 bases in between. This CDR3 is 16 amino acids long. Germline loops: CDR1 SGHDT, CDR2 YYEEEE. CDR3 loop: CASSFLAEEWNTEAFF. The DNA of the CDR3 is TGTGCCAGCAGCTTTCTAGCGGAGGAATGGAACACTGAAGCTTTCTTT.

The chain employs TRBV28 and TRBJ2-7; 7 bases match TRBD1. Looked up from germline, CDR1 is MDHEN and CDR2 is SYDVKM. After removal of 5 bases from V and 7 bases from J, the junction contained 14 bases not matched to a gene. The length of the CDR3 is 15 residues. The CDR3 region is CASSPRQGLLGEQYF. The CDR3 DNA reads as TGTGCCAGCAGTCCCCGACAGGGCTTGCTTGGGGAGCAGTACTTC.

Turning to this clone: In the same sample, other DNA sequences code for this CDR3. The gene calls are TRBV6-5 and TRBJ2-6, with D possibly TRBD2 on 5 matching bases. Per the germline V gene, CDR1 is MNHEY and CDR2 is SVGAGI. The V end lost 3 bases, the J end lost 1 base, and 10 bases lay between the germline ends. The CDR3 spans 16 residues. CDR3 amino acids: CASSYFSGSGANVLTF. In DNA form, the CDR3 reads TGTGCCAGCAGTTATTTCAGCGGATCTGGGGCCAACGTCCTGACTTTC.

The V call is TRBV20-1, the J call TRBJ2-5; possibly TRBD2 for D (5 bases). The CDR3 is 11 amino acids. Germline CDR1 DFQATT, CDR2 SNEGSKA (reference sequence). The V gene lost 3 bases and the J gene lost 7 bases, with 9 bases spanning the gap. Here the CDR3 DNA reads TGCAGTGCTAGGCAGGAGGTGACCCAGTACTTC. It specifies CSARQEVTQYF.

This chain links TRBV5-1 with TRBJ2-1; D remains ambiguous. V was cut by 2 bases and J by 6 bases, with 12 bases left in between. The CDR3 totals 14 residues. Germline lookup yields CDR1 SGHRS and CDR2 YFSETQ. CDR3 sequence: CASSLPLGTNEQFF. CDR3 sequence (DNA): TGCGCCAGCAGCTTACCCCTAGGAACCAATGAGCAGTTCTTC.

The rearrangement joins TRBV10-3 to TRBJ2-7; TRBD2 matches 8 bases. CDR3 length equals 14 residues. Germline assignment: CDR1 ENHRY and CDR2 SYGVKD. Trimming cost V 5 bases and J 3 bases; bases outside gene matches: 6. CDR3 nucleotides: TGTGCCATCAGTCCTGACGGGGGGGACTACGAGCAGTACTTC. It encodes CAISPDGGDYEQYF.

This clone occurred once. This chain connects TRBV7-9 to TRBJ1-3; TRBD1 aligns across 9 bases. CDR1 is SEHNR and CDR2 is FQNEAQ in the germline V gene (reference sequence). V lost 4 bases, J lost 0 bases, and 4 bases stayed unmatched. This CDR3 is built from 16 residues. The CDR3 nucleotides are TGTGCCAGCAGCTCCAAGGACAGGGGCTCTGGAAACACCATATATTTT. This sequence encodes CASSSKDRGSGNTIYF.

The gene calls are TRBV6-5 and TRBJ1-4; TRBD1 aligns across 7 bases. From germline, CDR1 is MNHEY and CDR2 SVGAGI. The length of the CDR3 is 14 residues. Germline trimming cut 6 bases from V and 3 bases from J; bases unmatched to any gene: 4. The CDR3 bases are TGTGCCAGCAGACAGGGGTCGGCTAATGAAAAACTGTTTTTT. Residues: CASRQGSANEKLFF.

This clone was picked up one time. This sequence joins TRBV3-1 (or the pseudogene TRBV3-2) and TRBJ2-5; 12 bases line up with TRBD2. Germline V lookup: CDR1 LGHDT, CDR2 YNNKEL (reference sequence). The CDR3 has 16 amino acids. The J segment lost 1 base and the V segment lost 3 bases, leaving 3 bases of the junction unmatched. For the CDR3, the DNA is TGTGCCAGCAGCCACGGACTAGCGGGGTTCCAAGAGACCCAGTACTTC. Amino acids: CASSHGLAGFQETQYF.

Only one count was recorded for this clone. The chain links TRBV24-1 to TRBJ2-1, with 8 bases lining up with TRBD2. V lost 2 bases to trimming and J lost 0 bases; unmatched junction nucleotides: 2. The CDR3 is 16 residues long. In germline, CDR1 is KGHDR, CDR2 SFDVKD. The CDR3 bases are TGTGCCACCAGTGATTCTAGCGGGCCCTCCTACAATGAGCAGTTCTTC. Translated: CATSDSSGPSYNEQFF.

The chain couples TRBV6-1 to TRBJ2-7, with no clear D. The CDR3 runs to 12 residues. Germline V gene sequence: CDR1 MNHNS, CDR2 SASEGT. The germline V and J ends were trimmed by 2 bases and 4 bases, with 6 bases remaining between them. CDR3 coding DNA: TGTGCCAGCAGTGAAAGTCAGTACGAGCAGTACTTC. Encoded protein: CASSESQYEQYF.

The chain employs TRBV6-5 and TRBJ1-2; D is ambiguous. V lost 2 bases, J lost 2 bases, and 9 bases lay in between. The V gene's germline CDR1 is MNHEY and CDR2 SVGAGI. This CDR3 region has 14 residues. CDR3 nucleotide sequence: TGTGCCAGCAGTTACCTCACCGGGAACTATGGCTACACCTTC. This gives the protein CASSYLTGNYGYTF.

This chain links TRBV10-3 with TRBJ2-5; D is undetermined. Trimming removed 4 bases from V and 2 bases from J, with 11 bases in between. CDR1 is ENHRY, CDR2 SYGVKD, per germline. CDR3 size: 14 residues. CDR3 protein: CAISARTEQETQYF. CDR3 in DNA: TGTGCCATCAGTGCTCGAACAGAACAAGAGACCCAGTACTTC.

V is TRBV11-3 and J is TRBJ2-1; TRBD2 aligns across 8 bases. The CDR3 totals 15 residues. Germline CDR1 reads SGHNT; CDR2 reads YENEEA. Unmatched junction bases numbered 4, after V lost 2 bases and J lost 4 bases. CDR3 DNA: TGTGCCAGCAGCTTAAGTAGCGGGATTTACAATGAGCAGTTCTTC. It yields the protein CASSLSSGIYNEQFF.

The V call is TRBV5-4, the J call TRBJ2-5; 12 bases match TRBD1. Trimming took 1 base from V and 5 from J; bases not matched to a gene: 9. Germline CDR1 is SGHNT and CDR2 is YYREEE (reference sequence). The CDR3 contains 17 residues. CDR3 protein: CASSLRPGQGAWETQYF. The DNA of the CDR3 is TGTGCCAGCAGCTTGAGACCGGGACAGGGGGCTTGGGAGACCCAGTACTTC.

CDR3 sequence reads: CASSAGDRGKNQPQHF. CDR3 coding DNA: TGTGCCAGCAGTGCCGGAGACAGGGGGAAGAATCAGCCCCAGCATTTT. V is TRBV27 and J is TRBJ1-5; 9 bases agree with TRBD1. Germline trimming cut 5 bases from V and 4 bases from J; bases unmatched to any gene: 9. The CDR3 sequence is 16 residues long. In germline, CDR1 is MNHEY, CDR2 SMNVEV (reference sequence).

J is TRBJ2-2 and V is TRBV9, with TRBD2 matching over 7 bases. There are 16 residues in the CDR3. CDR1 and CDR2 from the germline V gene are SGDLS and YYNGEE. J gave up 1 base and V 4 bases, and 7 bases lay outside the gene matches. CDR3 sequence (DNA): TGTGCCAGCAGCCCGGGAGGCGGGGGGAACACCGGGGAGCTGTTTTTT. It encodes CASSPGGGGNTGELFF.

J is TRBJ1-5 and V is TRBV18; TRBD1 aligns across 8 bases. The V and J ends lost 3 bases and 4 bases, in that order; junction bases with no gene match: 8. CDR3 length equals 16 residues. Germline loops: CDR1 KGHSH, CDR2 LQKENI. CDR3 DNA sequence: TGTGCCAGCTCACCTTCGTGGACAGGGAGTAATCAGCCCCAGCATTTT. The encoded protein is CASSPSWTGSNQPQHF.

This chain links TRBV24-1 with TRBJ2-7; TRBD1 matches 10 bases. CDR3 length equals 15 residues. Germline V gene data show CDR1 as KGHDR and CDR2 as SFDVKD. With V trimmed by 6 bases and J by 3 bases, 7 bases remained unmatched. The CDR3: CATSPRGQGLYEQYF. In DNA, the CDR3 is TGTGCCACCAGTCCAAGGGGACAGGGGCTCTACGAGCAGTACTTC.

The gene calls are TRBV10-1 and TRBJ2-5; 9 nucleotides match TRBD2. V shed 11 bases, J shed 2 bases, and the junction held 12 bases outside the gene matches. CDR1 WNHNN and CDR2 SYGVQD come from the germline V gene (reference sequence). The CDR3 consists of 15 residues. The CDR3 here is CARLPPSGNQETQYF. CDR3 in DNA: TGCGCCCGCCTTCCCCCTAGCGGGAATCAAGAGACCCAGTACTTC.

The sample holds a few counts of this clone. V is TRBV6-1 and J is TRBJ2-1; no clear D gene. Trimming pared 2 bases from V and 15 bases from J, leaving 8 bases between. Germline CDR1 and CDR2: MNHNS and SASEGT. The CDR3 length is 10 residues. The CDR3 nucleotides read TGTGCCAGCAGTGAACTAGTTCCGTTCTTC. Protein product: CASSELVPFF.

The chain employs TRBV7-8 and TRBJ2-1, with 7 bases matching TRBD2. Germline loops: CDR1 SGHVS, CDR2 FQNEAQ. V was pared by 5 bases and J by 6 bases, with 1 base of the junction left unmatched. This CDR3 spans 12 amino acids. CDR3 protein: CASSQRGNEQFF. CDR3 bases: TGTGCCAGCAGCCAGCGGGGCAATGAGCAGTTCTTC.

The chain joins TRBV6-2 or TRBV6-3 to TRBJ1-5, with D perhaps matching TRBD1 (5 bases). Germline CDR1 reads MNHEY; CDR2 reads SVGEGT. The germline V and J ends were trimmed by 0 bases and 1 base, with 7 bases remaining between them. The CDR3 covers 15 residues. The CDR3 DNA is TGTGCCAGCAGTTACTCCCGGGGGAGCAATCAGCCCCAGCATTTT. Protein: CASSYSRGSNQPQHF.

The chain carries TRBV2 and TRBJ2-1, with 14 bases aligning to TRBD2. Trimming at V came to 6 bases and at J to 9 bases, leaving 10 bases not matched to a gene. CDR1 and CDR2 from the germline V gene are SNHLY and FYNNEI. The CDR3 sequence is 16 residues long. The CDR3 loop is CASRRGTSGRRGEQFF. CDR3 bases: TGTGCCAGCAGGAGAGGGACTAGCGGGAGAAGAGGTGAGCAGTTCTTC.

This chain uses TRBV7-6 with TRBJ2-5; D might be TRBD1 (7 bases). From germline, CDR1 is SGHVS and CDR2 FNYEAQ. This CDR3 comprises 18 residues. Trimming pared 1 base from V and 2 bases from J, leaving 20 bases between. The CDR3 DNA sequence: TGTGCCAGCAGCTTAGAGGGGGCCGGGGGACTTACACAAGAGACCCAGTACTTC. Its translation is CASSLEGAGGLTQETQYF.

This rearrangement joins TRBV5-1 to TRBJ2-5, with 7 bases that match TRBD1. Trimming took 0 bases from V and 7 from J; bases not matched to a gene: 6. The CDR3 has 14 amino acids. Germline V CDR1 and CDR2: SGHRS, YFSETQ. The CDR3 sequence is CASSLGGRQGTQYF. DNA of the CDR3: TGCGCCAGCAGCTTGGGCGGACGACAGGGGACCCAGTACTTC.